This entry is about one T cell receptor beta chain. The data stem from a study of monozygotic twins with inflammatory bowel disease. In preparing each TCR library, roughly 4,000 ng of total RNA was used. TCRdb reprocessed the 5' RACE reads, with one entry per CDR3 protein and no DNA. The sample shows approximately 400,000 distinct CDR3 sequences, and 2.6% sits with its ten largest clones. From germline, CDR1 is MNHEY and CDR2 SVGAGI. This CDR3 has 13 residues. This rearrangement joins TRBV6-5 to TRBJ1-2. This clonotype was sampled from a human donor with ulcerative colitis or Crohn's disease, or a healthy co-twin of an affected twin (not recorded which). The sample was blood. CDR3 amino acids: CASSYSIYYGYTF.